The present entry profiles one T cell receptor beta chain with its context. The antigen is not known. V dropped 0 bases and J dropped 6 bases, with 21 bases sitting between them. In germline, CDR1 is SGHRS, CDR2 YFSETQ. There are 17 residues in the CDR3. This record comes from a study of STAT3 mutations in large granular lymphocyte leukemia. The overall study: More than half of T-LGLL patients received immunosuppressive therapy.

Each sample's TCRbeta library yielded on average around 44,000 productive templates. The data were produced by immunoSEQ multiplex PCR, yet TCRdb's version contains in-frame clones alone and is incomplete. The sample has about 15,000 clones, roughly nine tenths seen once. General observations from the study: Every T-LGLL patient had at least one immunodominant TCRbeta clonotype. In 6 of 18 patients, new TCR clonotypes emerged after therapy.

This clonotype was obtained from a man aged 35 to 55 with T-cell large granular lymphocyte leukemia. Some clones in this sample may be carry-over from other donors' samples. V usage is TRBV5-1 and J usage is TRBJ1-1, with TRBD1 as a possible D gene (5 bases). The sample consisted of peripheral blood mononuclear cells. The CDR3 nucleotides read TGCGCCAGCAGCTTGGGGCATTCGGGGGTTATTATTCCTGAAGCTTTCTTT. This gives the protein CASSLGHSGVIIPEAFF.